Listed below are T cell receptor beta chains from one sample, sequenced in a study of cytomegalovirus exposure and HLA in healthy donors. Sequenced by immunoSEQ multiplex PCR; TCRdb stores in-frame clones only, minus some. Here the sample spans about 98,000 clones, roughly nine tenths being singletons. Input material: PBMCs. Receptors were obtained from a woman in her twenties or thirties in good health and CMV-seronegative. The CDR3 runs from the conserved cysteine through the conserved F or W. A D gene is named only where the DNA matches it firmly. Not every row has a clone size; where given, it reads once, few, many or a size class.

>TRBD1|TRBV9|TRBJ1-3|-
CASSVAGRDRGYSPSGNTIYF
TGTGCCAGCAGCGTAGCCGGGCGGGACAGGGGGTACTCCCCCTCTGGAAACACCATATATTTT
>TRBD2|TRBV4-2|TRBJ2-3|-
CASSQGTTDTQYF
TGTGCCAGCAGCCAGGGGACTACCGATACGCAGTATTTT
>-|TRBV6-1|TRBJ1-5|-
CASSEAGGSSQPQHF
TGTGCCAGCAGTGAAGCGGGGGGAAGTTCCCAGCCCCAGCATTTT
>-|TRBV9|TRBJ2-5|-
CASTLTGLTQETQYF
TGTGCCAGCACTCTGACCGGACTAACCCAAGAGACCCAGTACTTC
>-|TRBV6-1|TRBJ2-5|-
CASSAPVGVNPEETQYF
TGTGCCAGCAGTGCCCCGGTAGGGGTGAATCCGGAAGAGACCCAGTACTTC
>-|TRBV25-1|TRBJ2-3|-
CASSEIVSTDTQYF
TGTGCCAGCAGTGAGATAGTTAGCACAGATACGCAGTATTTT
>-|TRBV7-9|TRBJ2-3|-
CASSSGVAGRGTDTQYF
TGTGCCAGCAGCTCAGGGGTAGCAGGGCGAGGCACAGATACGCAGTATTTT
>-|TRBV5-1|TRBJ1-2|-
CASSLVATIPNYGYTF
TGCGCCAGCAGCTTGGTAGCGACGATTCCTAACTATGGCTACACCTTC
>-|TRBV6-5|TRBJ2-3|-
CASSYPEDTQYF
TGTGCCAGCAGTTACCCGGAGGATACGCAGTATTTT
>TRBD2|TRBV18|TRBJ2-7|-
CASSRDGGRYEQYF
TGTGCCAGCTCTCGGGATGGCGGGAGATACGAGCAGTACTTC
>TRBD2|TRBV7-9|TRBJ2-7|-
CASSLTSAYEQYF
TGTGCCAGCAGCTTGACTAGCGCGTACGAGCAGTACTTC
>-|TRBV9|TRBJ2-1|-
CASSVVGVSGNEQFF
TGTGCCAGCAGCGTAGTGGGGGTGAGCGGGAATGAGCAGTTCTTC
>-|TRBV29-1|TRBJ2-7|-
CSALQGFPYEQYF
TGCAGCGCCTTACAGGGATTCCCCTACGAGCAGTACTTC
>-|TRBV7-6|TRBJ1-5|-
CASSLAQGNQPQHF
TGTGCCAGCAGCTTAGCACAGGGCAATCAGCCCCAGCATTTT
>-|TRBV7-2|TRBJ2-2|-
CASSLRGTGELFF
TGTGCCAGCAGCTTAAGGGGCACCGGGGAGCTGTTTTTT
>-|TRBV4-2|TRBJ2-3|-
CASSQDNGADTQYF
TGTGCCAGCAGCCAAGACAACGGGGCAGATACGCAGTATTTT
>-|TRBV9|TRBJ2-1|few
CASSVALGVAVNNEQFF
TGTGCCAGCAGCGTAGCGTTGGGGGTAGCGGTGAACAATGAGCAGTTCTTC
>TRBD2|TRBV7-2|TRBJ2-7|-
CASSFGGGDEQYF
TGTGCCAGCAGCTTCGGGGGAGGGGACGAGCAGTACTTC
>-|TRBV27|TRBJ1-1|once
CASSLGAGANTEAFF
TGTGCCAGCAGTTTAGGGGCAGGGGCAAACACTGAAGCTTTCTTT
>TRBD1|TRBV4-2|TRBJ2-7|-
CASSQSDRTGTPGDEQYF
TGTGCCAGCAGCCAATCGGACCGGACAGGGACGCCGGGGGACGAGCAGTACTTC
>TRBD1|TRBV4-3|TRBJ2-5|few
CASSQDRTHRGRETQYF
TGCGCCAGCAGCCAAGATCGGACACACAGGGGCCGAGAGACCCAGTACTTC
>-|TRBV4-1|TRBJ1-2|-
CASSAFSAGPYGYTF
TGCGCCAGCAGCGCCTTCTCCGCAGGGCCCTATGGCTACACCTTC
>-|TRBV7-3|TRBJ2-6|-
CASSPLPGANVLTF
TGTGCCAGCAGCCCTCTACCTGGGGCCAACGTCCTGACTTTC
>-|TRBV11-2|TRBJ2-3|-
CASSLLRTAFTDTQYF
TGTGCCAGCAGCTTATTGAGGACAGCGTTCACAGATACGCAGTATTTT
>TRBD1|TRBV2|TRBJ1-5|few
CASRLDRGDGQPQHF
TGTGCCAGCAGACTCGACAGGGGAGACGGTCAGCCCCAGCATTTT
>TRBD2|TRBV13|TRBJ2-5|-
CASSLGRGAKETQYF
TGTGCCAGCAGCTTAGGGCGGGGGGCTAAAGAGACCCAGTACTTC
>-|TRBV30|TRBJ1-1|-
CAWSPYQSSGEAFF
TGTGCCTGGAGTCCCTACCAATCGTCCGGTGAAGCTTTCTTT
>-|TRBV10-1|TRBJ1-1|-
CASRQGQSTEAFF
TGCGCCAGCAGGCAAGGACAGAGCACTGAAGCTTTCTTT